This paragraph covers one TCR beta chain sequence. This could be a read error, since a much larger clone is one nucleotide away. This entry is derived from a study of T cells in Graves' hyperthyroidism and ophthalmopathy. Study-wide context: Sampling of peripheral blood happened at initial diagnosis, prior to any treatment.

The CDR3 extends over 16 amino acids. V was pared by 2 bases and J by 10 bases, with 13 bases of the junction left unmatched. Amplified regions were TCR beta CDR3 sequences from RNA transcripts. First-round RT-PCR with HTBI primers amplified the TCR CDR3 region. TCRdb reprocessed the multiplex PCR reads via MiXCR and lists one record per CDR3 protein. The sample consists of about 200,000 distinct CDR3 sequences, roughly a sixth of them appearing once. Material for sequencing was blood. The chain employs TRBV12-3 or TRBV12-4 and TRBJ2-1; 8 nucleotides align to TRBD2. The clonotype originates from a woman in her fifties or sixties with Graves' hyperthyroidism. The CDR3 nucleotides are TGTGCCAGCAGTTTAAACCACCCTCGGGAGGGCGACGAGCAGTTCTTC. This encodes CASSLNHPREGDEQFF.